This passage covers 11 T cell receptor beta chains from one sample sequenced in a study of T cells after yellow fever vaccination. TCRdb reprocessed the 5' RACE reads with MiXCR, giving one entry per CDR3 protein. The data hold 170,000 or so distinct CDR3 sequences, with 5.5% to 7.5% observed a single time. The material was CD4+ T cells sorted from PBMCs, obtained on the day of the first yellow fever vaccination. The receptors originated from a man aged 18 to 30 who received the YFV17D yellow fever vaccine.

This clonotype was recorded a few times. This chain uses TRBV20-1 with TRBJ2-3; TRBD2 matches at 9 bases. From germline, CDR1 is DFQATT and CDR2 SNEGSKA (reference sequence). Trimming cost V 2 bases and J 5 bases; bases outside gene matches: 11. The CDR3 has 16 amino acids. The CDR3 nucleotides read TGCAGTGCTAGAAGTCCTAGCGGGGTTGGGGAAGATACGCAGTATTTT. This sequence encodes CSARSPSGVGEDTQYF.

Points on this clonotype: A much larger clone lies a single base off, so this may be a read error. The DNA of the CDR3 is TGTGCCAGCAGCCGACGTAGCTGGGTCGACACCGGGGAGCTGTTTTTT. This sequence encodes CASSRRSWVDTGELFF. The chain combines TRBV7-9 with TRBJ2-2, with D hard to call. V lost 5 bases to trimming and J lost 3 bases, with 16 bases between them. This CDR3 region has 16 residues. From germline, CDR1 is SEHNR and CDR2 FQNEAQ (reference sequence).

This chain connects TRBV7-2 to TRBJ2-7, with 10 bases aligning to TRBD1. Germline V gene sequence: CDR1 SGHTA, CDR2 FQGNSA. Unmatched junction bases numbered 3, after V lost 2 bases and J lost 2 bases. The CDR3 runs 15 residues. The CDR3 DNA reads as TGTGCCAGCAGCTTACTAGGACAGGGGGCCTACGAGCAGTACTTC. Translation: CASSLLGQGAYEQYF. Looking up the rest from reference TRBV7-2 and TRBJ2-7 gives the full variable domain: GAGVSQSPSNKVTEKGKDVELRCDPISGHTALYWYRQSLGQGLEFLIYFQGNSAPDKSGLPSDRFSAERTGGSVSTLTIQRTQQEDSAVYLCASSLLGQGAYEQYFGPGTRLTVT.

This clonotype was seen only a few times. This chain joins TRBV5-1 and TRBJ1-4, with 8 nucleotides matching TRBD1. Germline-derived CDR1 and CDR2 are SGHRS and YFSETQ. CDR3 length: 14 residues. J lost 7 bases, V lost 0 bases, and 2 bases had no gene match. DNA for the CDR3: TGCGCCAGCAGCTTGGGGACAGGGCTTGAAAAACTGTTTTTT. Encoded protein: CASSLGTGLEKLFF.

This clonotype was detected a few times. The CDR3 DNA is TGTGCCAGCTCACCTGCTCGAGGGCAGCTAACCGGGGAGCTGTTTTTT. Translation gives CASSPARGQLTGELFF. The chain combines TRBV18 with TRBJ2-2; TRBD2 might be the D (5 bases). Trimming stripped 3 bases from V and 5 bases from J, with 16 bases between. The CDR3 is 16 residues long. Germline CDR1 KGHSH, CDR2 LQKENI.

In this sample, this clonotype turned up many times. The chain is built from TRBV7-2 and TRBJ2-1, with D uncertain. V lost 1 base and J 7 bases, leaving 14 bases between the germline ends. CDR1 and CDR2 from the germline V gene are SGHTA and FQGNSA. The CDR3 is 15 amino acids. This chain's CDR3 is CASSLVRRTGNEQFF. The CDR3 coding sequence is TGTGCCAGCAGCTTAGTGCGGAGAACGGGTAATGAGCAGTTCTTC.

At least ten counts were recorded for this clonotype. The chain carries TRBV4-2 and TRBJ1-2; 8 bases are shared with TRBD1. Germline CDR1 LGHNA, CDR2 YNFKEQ. The CDR3 spans 19 residues. Trimming cost V 4 bases and J 0 bases; bases outside gene matches: 16. The CDR3 DNA is TGTGCCAGCAGCCCTAGACTCGACAGGGGCCGAGTTGCTAACTATGGCTACACCTTC. As protein: CASSPRLDRGRVANYGYTF.

This clonotype was counted only a few times. The rearrangement joins TRBV12-3 or TRBV12-4 to TRBJ1-5, with D possibly being TRBD1 (5 bases). V was cut by 7 bases and J by 4 bases, with 11 bases left in between. This CDR3 is built from 13 residues. The CDR3 loop reads CASTGQGNQPQHF. The CDR3 DNA is TGTGCCAGCACCGGCCAGGGTAATCAGCCCCAGCATTTT.

CDR3 DNA: TGTGCCAGCAGCCCTTACAGTACCACAGATACGCAGTATTTT. Amino acid sequence: CASSPYSTTDTQYF. The genes are TRBV7-9 and TRBJ2-3; D gene ambiguous. The CDR3 consists of 14 residues. CDR1 and CDR2 (germline): SEHNR, FQNEAQ (reference sequence). The V gene lost 5 bases and the J gene lost 2 bases, with 11 bases spanning the gap.

The chain links TRBV24-1 to TRBJ1-1; the match to TRBD1 covers 7 bases. CDR1 and CDR2 from the germline V gene are KGHDR and SFDVKD. This CDR3 contains 15 residues. The V gene end was trimmed by 9 bases and the J gene end by 3 bases; junction bases not matched to a gene: 12. The CDR3 region is CATGAESRGDTEAFF. As DNA, the CDR3 is TGTGCCACCGGTGCCGAATCCAGGGGGGACACTGAAGCTTTCTTT.

This sequence joins TRBV24-1 and TRBJ2-3; D is possibly TRBD1 (6 bases). CDR1 is KGHDR, CDR2 SFDVKD, per germline. Trimming shortened V by 10 bases and J by 1 base, and 14 bases separated the two germline ends. The CDR3 is 14 amino acids. Here the CDR3 DNA reads TGTGCCACAGCAGTGGCAGGGGGCACAGATACGCAGTATTTT. Encoded protein: CATAVAGGTDTQYF.